This passage covers 16 T cell receptor beta chains from one sample sequenced in a study of T-cell memory formation after mild COVID-19. TCRdb redid the calling of the 5' RACE reads with MiXCR, one entry per CDR3 protein. The sample comprises hundreds of thousands of distinct CDR3 sequences, 20% to 25% of which are singletons, and about 12% rests with the top ten. The specimen was PBMCs or a T cell subset sorted from them (not recorded which). All receptors come from an adult woman who had mild COVID-19 (a few samples of this study predate the infection). Cell type and time point are not known.

The chain recombines TRBV7-2 with TRBJ2-7, with D possibly TRBD2 on 6 matching bases. The CDR3 extends over 15 amino acids. Trimming shortened V by 3 bases and J by 4 bases, and 16 bases separated the two germline ends. Germline V gene lookup returns CDR1 SGHTA and CDR2 FQGNSA. The CDR3 region has the DNA TGTGCCAGCAGCTTCCTGGGACTGATAGGTTACGAGCAGTACTTC. Encoded protein: CASSFLGLIGYEQYF.

The rearrangement joins TRBV11-3 to TRBJ2-2; TRBD1 agrees at 9 bases. Germline CDR1 is SGHNT and CDR2 is YENEEA. The CDR3 is made up of 16 amino acids. The V and J ends lost 5 bases and 4 bases, in that order; junction bases with no gene match: 8. This CDR3 reads CASSRGTGLSTGELFF. In nucleotides, the CDR3 is TGTGCCAGCAGCCGAGGGACAGGGCTTTCCACCGGGGAGCTGTTTTTT.

This clonotype has a handful of counts. V and J are TRBV20-1 and TRBJ2-5, with TRBD2 identical over 13 bases. Unmatched junction bases numbered 8, after V lost 3 bases and J lost 4 bases. Per the germline V gene, CDR1 is DFQATT and CDR2 is SNEGSKA (reference sequence). The CDR3 has 16 amino acids. CDR3 in amino acids: CSASTLLAGGPETQYF. DNA of the CDR3: TGCAGTGCTAGTACGTTACTAGCGGGAGGGCCAGAGACCCAGTACTTC.

This clonotype was recorded at least ten times. This rearrangement joins TRBV20-1 to TRBJ2-3, with a weak D call TRBD1 (6 bases). The CDR3 contains 13 residues. Germline V gives CDR1 DFQATT, CDR2 SNEGSKA (reference sequence). V was clipped by 0 bases and J by 6 bases, with 10 bases between them. CDR3 coding DNA: TGCAGTGCTAGAGATGTGGGGGCGGATACGCAGTATTTT. Translated, it gives CSARDVGADTQYF.

V is TRBV18 and J is TRBJ2-2, with a tentative D call TRBD2 (6 bases). V shed 1 base and J shed 10 bases, with 7 bases lying between them. The V gene's germline CDR1 is KGHSH and CDR2 LQKENI. This CDR3 has 12 residues. CDR3 residues: CASSPRGEELFF. The CDR3 nucleotides are TGTGCCAGCTCACCACGGGGGGAGGAGCTGTTTTTT.

The CDR3 region has the DNA TGCGCCAGCAGCTTGGCACAGGGAGGCCCCTACGAGCAGTACTTC. Its translation: CASSLAQGGPYEQYF. The chain joins TRBV5-1 to TRBJ2-7; D possibly uses TRBD1 or TRBD2 (6 bases each). The V gene's germline CDR1 is SGHRS and CDR2 YFSETQ. This CDR3 spans 15 amino acids. V lost 0 bases and J 2 bases, leaving 12 bases between the germline ends.

The table lists this clonotype with a few counts. The rearrangement joins TRBV11-2 to TRBJ2-7, with 14 bases that match TRBD2. V shed 3 bases, J shed 5 bases, and the junction held 18 bases outside the gene matches. The CDR3 runs to 20 residues. Germline loops: CDR1 SGHAT, CDR2 FQNNGV. This chain's CDR3 is CASSFPGTPGTSGSLHEQYF. CDR3 nucleotide sequence: TGTGCCAGCAGCTTCCCGGGAACGCCCGGGACTAGCGGGAGTCTACACGAGCAGTACTTC. Looking up the rest from reference TRBV11-2 and TRBJ2-7 gives the full variable domain: EAGVAQSPRYKIIEKRQSVAFWCNPISGHATLYWYQQILGQGPKLLIQFQNNGVVDDSQLPKDRFSAERLKGVDSTLKIQPAKLEDSAVYLCASSFPGTPGTSGSLHEQYFGPGTRLTVT.

The chain has TRBV7-9 and TRBJ1-4, with 9 bases identical to TRBD1. Trimming removed 1 base from V and 0 bases from J; junction bases left unmatched: 12. The CDR3 is made up of 20 amino acids. Germline V gives CDR1 SEHNR, CDR2 FQNEAQ (reference sequence). DNA of the CDR3: TGTGCCAGCAGCTTAGTTCTGGGACAGGGATCCCATGCAACTAATGAAAAACTGTTTTTT. Its protein product is CASSLVLGQGSHATNEKLFF.

The chain carries TRBV29-1 and TRBJ1-2, with 7 bases fitting TRBD1. CDR1 is SQVTM, CDR2 ANQGSEA, per germline. V shed 4 bases and J 3 bases; nucleotides not matched to a gene: 5. This CDR3 has 13 residues. CDR3 in DNA: TGCAGCGTTGTAGTCAGGGGGGACTATGGCTACACCTTC. It encodes CSVVVRGDYGYTF.

This clonotype was counted a few times. The J gene is TRBJ2-1, the V gene TRBV7-9; the D gene is possibly TRBD2 (6 bases). Germline V lookup: CDR1 SEHNR, CDR2 FQNEAQ (reference sequence). This CDR3 comprises 16 residues. The V gene lost 5 bases and the J gene lost 4 bases, with 18 bases spanning the gap. The CDR3 DNA is TGTGCCAGCAGCCCGCGGGACGGAGGAGTTTACAATGAGCAGTTCTTC. Translating gives CASSPRDGGVYNEQFF.

The chain uses TRBV29-1 and TRBJ2-5, with D tentatively TRBD2 (5 bases). Germline assignment: CDR1 SQVTM and CDR2 ANQGSEA. The CDR3 spans 12 residues. The germline V and J ends were trimmed by 7 bases and 9 bases, with 18 bases remaining between them. The DNA for the CDR3 is TGCAGCGCGGGTAGGACCATGGAGGCCCAGTACTTC. It yields the protein CSAGRTMEAQYF.

V gene TRBV7-3 combines with J gene TRBJ2-7; D is uncertain. The CDR3 totals 13 residues. CDR1 is SGHTA and CDR2 is FQGTGA in the germline V gene. V was trimmed by 0 bases and J by 5 bases, leaving 8 bases between them. The DNA of the CDR3 is TGTGCCAGCAGCTTAACGCACGGCCACGAGCAGTACTTC. Translation gives CASSLTHGHEQYF.

The chain is built from TRBV19 and TRBJ1-1, with 8 positions matching TRBD1. The V and J ends lost 3 bases and 0 bases, in that order; junction bases with no gene match: 6. The CDR3 length is 16 residues. Per germline, CDR1 LNHDA and CDR2 SQIVND (reference sequence). In DNA, the CDR3 is TGTGCCAGTAGTATTAGGACAGGGTCAATGAACACTGAAGCTTTCTTT. It yields the protein CASSIRTGSMNTEAFF. Together with reference TRBV19 and TRBJ1-1, the CDR3 gives the full variable domain: DGGITQSPKYLFRKEGQNVTLSCEQNLNHDAMYWYRQDPGQGLRLIYYSQIVNDFQKGDIAEGYSVSREKKESFPLTVTSAQKNPTAFYLCASSIRTGSMNTEAFFGQGTRLTVV.

The chain is built from TRBV7-9 and TRBJ2-3, with 8 nucleotides matching TRBD1. The CDR3 spans 16 residues. CDR1 is SEHNR and CDR2 is FQNEAQ in the germline V gene (reference sequence). With 0 bases clipped from V and 2 bases from J, the junction kept 4 bases outside the gene matches. The CDR3 region is CASSLAGDRSTDTQYF. As DNA, the CDR3 is TGTGCCAGCAGCTTAGCCGGGGACAGGTCCACAGATACGCAGTATTTT.

This clonotype was found a few times. V usage is TRBV11-2 and J usage is TRBJ2-6; 8 bases line up with TRBD1. V dropped 5 bases and J dropped 1; count of bases not matched to a gene: 7. The germline V gene encodes CDR1 SGHAT and CDR2 FQNNGV. This CDR3 contains 17 residues. The CDR3 region has the DNA TGTGCCAGCAGCCACCGGGACAGGAAGTCTGGGGCCAACGTCCTGACTTTC. Protein sequence: CASSHRDRKSGANVLTF.

This clonotype was detected a few times. This chain links TRBV4-1 with TRBJ2-7; D gene uncertain. The CDR3 is made up of 15 amino acids. V lost 1 base, J lost 0 bases, and 10 bases lay in between. Germline CDR1 is MGHRA and CDR2 is YSYEKL. The CDR3, as DNA: TGCGCCAGCAGCCAAGTAGGCGGTAGCTCCTACGAGCAGTACTTC. The encoded protein is CASSQVGGSSYEQYF.